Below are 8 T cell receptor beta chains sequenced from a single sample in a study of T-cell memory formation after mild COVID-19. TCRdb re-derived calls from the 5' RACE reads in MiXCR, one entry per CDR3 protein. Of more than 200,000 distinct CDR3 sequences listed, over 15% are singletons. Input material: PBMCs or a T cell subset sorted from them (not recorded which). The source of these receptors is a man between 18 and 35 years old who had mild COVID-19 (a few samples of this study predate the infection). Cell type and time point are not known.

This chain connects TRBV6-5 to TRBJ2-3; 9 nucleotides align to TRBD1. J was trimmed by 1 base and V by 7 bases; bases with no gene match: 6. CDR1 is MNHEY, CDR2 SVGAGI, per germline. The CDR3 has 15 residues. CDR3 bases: TGTGCCAGCAACCAGAACAGGGGGCGCACAGATACGCAGTATTTT. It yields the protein CASNQNRGRTDTQYF.

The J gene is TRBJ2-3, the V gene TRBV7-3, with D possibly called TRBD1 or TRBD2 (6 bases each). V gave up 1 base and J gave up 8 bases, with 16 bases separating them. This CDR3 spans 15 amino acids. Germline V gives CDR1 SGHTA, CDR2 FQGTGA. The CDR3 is CASSLNPGARGTQYF. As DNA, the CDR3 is TGTGCCAGCAGCTTAAACCCGGGGGCGCGAGGTACGCAGTATTTT.

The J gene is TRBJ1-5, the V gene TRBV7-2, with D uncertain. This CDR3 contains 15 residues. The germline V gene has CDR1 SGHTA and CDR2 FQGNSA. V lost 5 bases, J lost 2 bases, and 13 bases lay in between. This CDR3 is CASSNQTRGNQPQHF. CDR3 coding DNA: TGTGCCAGCAGCAACCAGACTCGCGGCAATCAGCCCCAGCATTTT.

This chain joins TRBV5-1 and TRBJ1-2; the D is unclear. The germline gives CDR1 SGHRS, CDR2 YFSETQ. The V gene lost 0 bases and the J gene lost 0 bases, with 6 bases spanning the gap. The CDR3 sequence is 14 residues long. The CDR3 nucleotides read TGCGCCAGCAGCTTGGCCGGTCCTAACTATGGCTACACCTTC. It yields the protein CASSLAGPNYGYTF.

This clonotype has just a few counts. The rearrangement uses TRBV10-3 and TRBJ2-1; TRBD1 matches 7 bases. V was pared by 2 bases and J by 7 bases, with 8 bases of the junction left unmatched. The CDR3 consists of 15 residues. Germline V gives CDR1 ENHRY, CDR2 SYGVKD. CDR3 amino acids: CAISEGRGSENEQFF. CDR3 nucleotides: TGTGCCATCAGTGAGGGCAGGGGGTCGGAGAATGAGCAGTTCTTC.

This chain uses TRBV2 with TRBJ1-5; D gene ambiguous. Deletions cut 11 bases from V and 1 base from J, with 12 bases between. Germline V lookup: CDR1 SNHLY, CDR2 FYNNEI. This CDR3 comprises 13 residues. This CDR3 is CAGRPSSNQPQHF. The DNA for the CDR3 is TGTGCCGGAAGACCGAGCAGCAATCAGCCCCAGCATTTT.

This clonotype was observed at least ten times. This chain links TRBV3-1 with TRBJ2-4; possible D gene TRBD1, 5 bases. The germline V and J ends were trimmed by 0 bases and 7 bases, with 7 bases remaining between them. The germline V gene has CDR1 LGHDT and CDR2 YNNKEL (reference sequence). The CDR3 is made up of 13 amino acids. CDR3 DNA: TGTGCCAGCAGCCAAGATTCAGGGAACATTCAGTACTTC. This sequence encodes CASSQDSGNIQYF.

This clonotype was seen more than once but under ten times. The CDR3 coding sequence is TGTGCCAGCCTCGGGGCCGATAATTCACCCCTCCACTTT. Translated, it gives CASLGADNSPLHF. The chain links TRBV28 to TRBJ1-6; D possibly corresponds to TRBD1 (5 bases). The CDR3 consists of 13 residues. CDR1 is MDHEN and CDR2 is SYDVKM in the germline V gene. The V gene lost 8 bases and the J gene lost 5 bases, with 10 bases spanning the gap.